A single sample is the source of the 16 T cell receptor beta chains below, sequenced in a study of blood T cell repertoires in COVID-19. Some clones are missing from TCRdb's copy, which holds only in-frame ones; the method was immunoSEQ multiplex PCR. This table has 350,000 or so clones, approximately 89% appearing once. Sequencing was performed on peripheral blood. The origin of the receptors is an older woman with COVID-19, enrolled during active disease.

Comment on this clone: In the same sample, other DNA sequences code for this CDR3. The chain uses TRBV30 and TRBJ1-2; D is undetermined. From germline, CDR1 is GTSNPN and CDR2 SVGIG (reference sequence). This CDR3 is built from 12 residues. The V end lost 0 bases, the J end lost 2 bases, and 4 bases lay between the germline ends. CDR3 in amino acids: CAWSVRNYGYTF. CDR3 nucleotides: TGTGCCTGGAGTGTACGGAACTATGGCTACACCTTC.

The chain carries TRBV10-3 and TRBJ2-1; TRBD2 aligns across 8 bases. V trimming: 2 bases; J trimming: 1 base; junction bases outside the gene matches: 1. Germline assignment: CDR1 ENHRY and CDR2 SYGVKD. The CDR3 sequence is 15 residues long. CDR3 sequence reads: CAISEERGSYNEQFF. As DNA, the CDR3 is TGTGCCATCAGTGAGGAGCGGGGGTCCTACAATGAGCAGTTCTTC.

This clone was seen many times. V and J are TRBV6-5 and TRBJ1-6; D is possibly TRBD1 (6 bases). Trimming left V 7 bases short and J 9 bases short, with 19 bases between. The germline V gene encodes CDR1 MNHEY and CDR2 SVGAGI. This CDR3 has 15 amino acids. CDR3 nucleotides: TGTGCCAGCACTCCGGGACAATGGGTTTCTTCACCCCTCCACTTT. Its protein product is CASTPGQWVSSPLHF.

V usage is TRBV5-1 and J usage is TRBJ1-4; 8 bases map to TRBD1. Germline assignment: CDR1 SGHRS and CDR2 YFSETQ. The V segment lost 5 bases and the J segment 8 bases; nucleotides outside the gene matches: 11. The CDR3 consists of 15 residues. The DNA of the CDR3 is TGCGCCAGCAGTCACGCAGCCAGGGGGCAAGAAAAACTGTTTTTT. Translation: CASSHAARGQEKLFF. Using reference TRBV5-1 and TRBJ1-4 for the parts outside the CDR3, the full variable domain is KAGVTQTPRYLIKTRGQQVTLSCSPISGHRSVSWYQQTPGQGLQFLFEYFSETQRNKGNFPGRFSGRQFSNSRSEMNVSTLELGDSALYLCASSHAARGQEKLFFGSGTQLSVL.

This rearrangement joins TRBV28 to TRBJ1-2; the match to TRBD1 covers 7 bases. This CDR3 has 15 amino acids. Looked up from germline, CDR1 is MDHEN and CDR2 is SYDVKM. Trimming cost V 5 bases and J 4 bases; bases outside gene matches: 10. CDR3 coding DNA: TGTGCCAGCAGTCTAAGACAGGGTAACTTCTATGGCTACACCTTC. Encoded protein: CASSLRQGNFYGYTF.

The chain couples TRBV2 to TRBJ2-3, with a weak D call TRBD2 (6 bases). CDR1 is SNHLY and CDR2 is FYNNEI in the germline V gene. The CDR3 spans 13 residues. V was cut by 8 bases and J by 5 bases, with 14 bases left in between. CDR3 coding DNA: TGTGCCAGCCTACGGGGAGCGGGAGATACGCAGTATTTT. Its protein is CASLRGAGDTQYF.

This chain links TRBV6-1 with TRBJ1-2; the match to TRBD1 covers 10 bases. From germline, CDR1 is MNHNS and CDR2 SASEGT. V gave up 0 bases and J gave up 5 bases; unmatched junction bases: 6. The CDR3 has 16 residues. The CDR3, as DNA: TGTGCCAGCAGTGAAGCCTTGGGGACAGGGGTTTATGGCTACACCTTC. This sequence encodes CASSEALGTGVYGYTF.

The V gene is TRBV4-1, the J gene TRBJ1-3, with a weak D call TRBD1 (6 bases). The V gene's germline CDR1 is MGHRA and CDR2 YSYEKL. The CDR3 loop spans 17 amino acids. V lost 2 bases and J 0 bases, leaving 14 bases between the germline ends. This chain's CDR3 is CASSQNGGQSSGNTIYF. CDR3 sequence (DNA): TGCGCCAGCAGCCAAAACGGCGGACAGTCCTCTGGAAACACCATATATTTT.

As for this clone: This sample also contains other DNA sequences that code for the same CDR3. This chain connects TRBV7-3 to TRBJ1-1; D perhaps matches TRBD1 (5 bases). Germline CDR1 SGHTA, CDR2 FQGTGA. V lost 4 bases and J lost 4, with 10 bases in between. The CDR3 loop spans 13 amino acids. The DNA for the CDR3 is TGTGCCAGCAGCTCTCAGGGATCCACTGAAGCTTTCTTT. Its protein product is CASSSQGSTEAFF.

This clone was counted a few times. The V and J genes are TRBV5-8 and TRBJ1-5; 9 positions match TRBD1. The J segment lost 6 bases and the V segment lost 0 bases, leaving 4 bases of the junction unmatched. Germline assignment: CDR1 SGHTS and CDR2 YDEGEE. CDR3 size: 15 residues. The CDR3 sequence: CASSLGTGVRQPQHF. In DNA, the CDR3 is TGTGCCAGCAGCTTGGGGACAGGGGTCCGTCAGCCCCAGCATTTT.

V and J are TRBV6-2 or TRBV6-3 and TRBJ1-1, with 7 bases matching TRBD1. There are 19 residues in the CDR3. V dropped 2 bases and J dropped 0; count of bases not matched to a gene: 15. Per the germline V gene, CDR1 is MNHEY and CDR2 is SVGEGT. CDR3 nucleotide sequence: TGTGCCAGCAGTTACAACGCCGCCCGGGACAGCCTAATGAACACTGAAGCTTTCTTT. Translation gives CASSYNAARDSLMNTEAFF.

The table lists this clone with a few counts. V is TRBV24-1 and J is TRBJ1-4; D is uncertain. CDR1 and CDR2 (germline): KGHDR, SFDVKD. CDR3 length: 15 residues. V dropped 2 bases and J dropped 8 bases, with 14 bases sitting between them. CDR3 nucleotides: TGTGCCACCAGTGATTCCCGGACTGTAGCGGAAAAACTGTTTTTT. Amino acids: CATSDSRTVAEKLFF.

As regards this clone: Other nucleotide sequences in the sample specify the same CDR3. V and J are TRBV6-5 and TRBJ1-2, with 11 positions matching TRBD1. The ends lost 0 bases at V and 4 bases at J; junction bases unmatched: 4. The CDR3 extends over 16 amino acids. Per the germline V gene, CDR1 is MNHEY and CDR2 is SVGAGI. CDR3 nucleotides: TGTGCCAGCAGTTACTCGAGGACAGGGGGCAGCTATGGCTACACCTTC. It codes for CASSYSRTGGSYGYTF.

The chain couples TRBV3-1 (or the pseudogene TRBV3-2) to TRBJ2-1; 15 bases line up with TRBD2. This CDR3 has 20 residues. The ends lost 5 bases at V and 0 bases at J; junction bases unmatched: 11. Germline V gene data show CDR1 as LGHDT and CDR2 as YNNKEL (reference sequence). The CDR3 DNA reads TGTGCCAGCAGCACTCCACTGGGACTAGCGGGGGGTCGCTCCTACAATGAGCAGTTCTTC. This sequence encodes CASSTPLGLAGGRSYNEQFF.

The V call is TRBV5-1, the J call TRBJ2-2; 7 positions match TRBD2. CDR1 and CDR2 (germline): SGHRS, YFSETQ. The J segment lost 5 bases and the V segment lost 5 bases, leaving 6 bases of the junction unmatched. The CDR3 contains 14 residues. The CDR3 nucleotides read TGCGCCAGCAGATATACTAGCGAGACCGGGGAGCTGTTTTTT. Its translation is CASRYTSETGELFF. Full variable domain (rest looked up from reference TRBV5-1 and TRBJ2-2): KAGVTQTPRYLIKTRGQQVTLSCSPISGHRSVSWYQQTPGQGLQFLFEYFSETQRNKGNFPGRFSGRQFSNSRSEMNVSTLELGDSALYLCASRYTSETGELFFGEGSRLTVL.

Concerning this clone: The germline gene is not matched at one end of the junction; a read error may be the cause. This sequence joins TRBV28 and TRBJ2-5, with 9 bases lining up with TRBD1. The CDR3 totals 18 residues. CDR1 and CDR2 (germline): MDHEN, SYDVKM. The CDR3 coding sequence is TGTGCCAGCAGTTTATCTCGACAGGGGACAGGGCACCACGAGACCCAGTACTTC. Residues: CASSLSRQGTGHHETQYF.